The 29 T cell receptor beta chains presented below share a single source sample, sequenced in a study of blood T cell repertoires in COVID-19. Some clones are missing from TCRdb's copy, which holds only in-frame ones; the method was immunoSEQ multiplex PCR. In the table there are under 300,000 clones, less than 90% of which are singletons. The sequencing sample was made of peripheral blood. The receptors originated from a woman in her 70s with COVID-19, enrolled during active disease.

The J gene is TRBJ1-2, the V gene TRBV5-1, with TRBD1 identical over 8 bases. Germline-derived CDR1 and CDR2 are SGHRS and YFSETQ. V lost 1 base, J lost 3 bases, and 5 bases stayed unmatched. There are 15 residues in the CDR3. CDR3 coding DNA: TGCGCCAGCAGCTTGTCGACAGGGGTTGACTATGGCTACACCTTC. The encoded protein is CASSLSTGVDYGYTF.

The CDR3 DNA reads as TGTGCCAGCATGGAAGGGGCCTATGGCTACACCTTC. It specifies CASMEGAYGYTF. V is TRBV6-5 and J is TRBJ1-2; TRBD1 might be the D (5 bases). CDR3 length: 12 amino acids. The germline V gene has CDR1 MNHEY and CDR2 SVGAGI. The ends were cut back, 7 bases at V and 4 bases at J, with 10 bases in the middle.

The CDR3 protein is CASSHSNKEGGNQPQHF. The CDR3 nucleotides read TGCGCCAGCAGTCACTCAAACAAGGAGGGTGGCAATCAGCCCCAGCATTTT. V usage is TRBV23-1 and J usage is TRBJ1-5; D is unresolved. TRBV23-1 is an ORF for which the function is uncertain. The V gene lost 3 bases and the J gene lost 2 bases, with 17 bases spanning the gap. The CDR3 runs to 17 residues.

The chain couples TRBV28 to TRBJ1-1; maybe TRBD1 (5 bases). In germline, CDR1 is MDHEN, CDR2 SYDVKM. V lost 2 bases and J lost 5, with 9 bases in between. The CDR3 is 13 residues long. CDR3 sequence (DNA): TGTGCCAGCAGTTTAGGGGGGGGGACTGAAGCTTTCTTT. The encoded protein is CASSLGGGTEAFF.

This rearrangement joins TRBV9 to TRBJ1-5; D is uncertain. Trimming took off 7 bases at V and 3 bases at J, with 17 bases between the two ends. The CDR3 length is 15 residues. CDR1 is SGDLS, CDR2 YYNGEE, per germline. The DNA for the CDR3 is TGTGCCAGCGCCCCGGGTCCAGTCAACAATCAGCCCCAGCATTTT. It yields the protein CASAPGPVNNQPQHF.

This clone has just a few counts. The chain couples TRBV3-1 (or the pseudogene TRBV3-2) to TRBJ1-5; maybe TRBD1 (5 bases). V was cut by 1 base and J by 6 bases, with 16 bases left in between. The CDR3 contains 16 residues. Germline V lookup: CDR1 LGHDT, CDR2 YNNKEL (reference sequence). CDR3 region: CASSQGGRREGQPQHF. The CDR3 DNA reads TGTGCCAGCAGCCAAGGAGGTCGCAGGGAGGGTCAGCCCCAGCATTTT.

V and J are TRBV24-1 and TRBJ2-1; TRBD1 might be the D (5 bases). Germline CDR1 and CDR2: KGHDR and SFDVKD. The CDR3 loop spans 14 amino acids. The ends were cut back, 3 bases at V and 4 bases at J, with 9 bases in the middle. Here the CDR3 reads CATSDRTTYNEQFF. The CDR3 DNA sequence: TGTGCCACCAGTGATCGGACAACATACAATGAGCAGTTCTTC.

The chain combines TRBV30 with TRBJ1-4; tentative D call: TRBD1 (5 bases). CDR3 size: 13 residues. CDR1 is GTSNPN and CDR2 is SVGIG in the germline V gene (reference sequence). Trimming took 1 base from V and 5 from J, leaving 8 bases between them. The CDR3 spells CAWSAGGNEKLFF. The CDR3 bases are TGTGCCTGGAGTGCTGGGGGGAATGAAAAACTGTTTTTT.

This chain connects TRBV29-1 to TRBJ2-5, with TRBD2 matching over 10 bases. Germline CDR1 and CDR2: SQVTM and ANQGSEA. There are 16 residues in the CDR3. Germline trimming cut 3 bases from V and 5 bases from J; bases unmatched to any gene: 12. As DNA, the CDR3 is TGCAGCGTTGATATCTGGGCTAGCGGGGGTCTCGAGACCCAGTACTTC. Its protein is CSVDIWASGGLETQYF.

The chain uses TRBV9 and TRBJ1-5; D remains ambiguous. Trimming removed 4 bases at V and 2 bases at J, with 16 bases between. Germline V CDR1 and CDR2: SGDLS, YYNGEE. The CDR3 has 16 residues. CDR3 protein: CASSRRGLRRNQPQHF. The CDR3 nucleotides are TGTGCCAGCAGCAGACGGGGTCTTAGACGCAATCAGCCCCAGCATTTT. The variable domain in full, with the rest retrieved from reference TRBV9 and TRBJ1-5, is DSGVTQTPKHLITATGQRVTLRCSPRSGDLSVYWYQQSLDQGLQFLIQYYNGEERAKGNILERFSAQQFPDLHSELNLSSLELGDSALYFCASSRRGLRRNQPQHFGDGTRLSIL.

This chain's CDR3 is CASSVRAQPQHF. The DNA for the CDR3 is TGTGCCAGTAGTGTCAGGGCGCAGCCCCAGCATTTT. The chain combines TRBV19 with TRBJ1-5; D is possibly TRBD1 (5 bases). CDR3 size: 12 residues. V dropped 5 bases and J dropped 7 bases, with 9 bases sitting between them. CDR1 LNHDA and CDR2 SQIVND come from the germline V gene (reference sequence).

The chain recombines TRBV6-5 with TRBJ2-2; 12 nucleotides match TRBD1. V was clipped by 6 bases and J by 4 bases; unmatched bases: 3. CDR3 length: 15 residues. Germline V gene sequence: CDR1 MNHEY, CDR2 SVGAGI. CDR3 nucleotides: TGTGCCAGCAGCGGGACAGGGGGCGGCACCGGGGAGCTGTTTTTT. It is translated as CASSGTGGGTGELFF.

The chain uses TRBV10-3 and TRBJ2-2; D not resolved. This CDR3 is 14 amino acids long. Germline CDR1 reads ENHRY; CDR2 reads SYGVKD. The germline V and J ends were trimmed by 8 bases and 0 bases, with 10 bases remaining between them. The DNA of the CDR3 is TGTGCCATCCAGGCTCTTGCGAACACCGGGGAGCTGTTTTTT. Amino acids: CAIQALANTGELFF.

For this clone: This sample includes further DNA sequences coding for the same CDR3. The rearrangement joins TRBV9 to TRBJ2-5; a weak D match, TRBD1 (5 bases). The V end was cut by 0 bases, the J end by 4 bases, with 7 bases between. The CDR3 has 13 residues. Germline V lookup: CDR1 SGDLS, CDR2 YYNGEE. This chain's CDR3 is CASSVGRGETQYF. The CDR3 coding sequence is TGTGCCAGCAGCGTAGGTAGGGGAGAGACCCAGTACTTC.

The CDR3 DNA sequence: TGTGCCAGCAGCCGGGCGGGAAACTATGGCTACACCTTC. Amino acids: CASSRAGNYGYTF. The V gene is TRBV5-8, the J gene TRBJ1-2; D not resolved. The CDR3 loop spans 13 amino acids. Looked up from germline, CDR1 is SGHTS and CDR2 is YDEGEE. Trimming left V 4 bases short and J 2 bases short, with 9 bases between. Together with reference TRBV5-8 and TRBJ1-2, the CDR3 gives the full variable domain: EAGVTQSPTHLIKTRGQQATLRCSPISGHTSVYWYQQALGLGLQFLLWYDEGEERNRGNFPPRFSGRQFPNYSSELNVNALELEDSALYLCASSRAGNYGYTFGSGTRLTVV.

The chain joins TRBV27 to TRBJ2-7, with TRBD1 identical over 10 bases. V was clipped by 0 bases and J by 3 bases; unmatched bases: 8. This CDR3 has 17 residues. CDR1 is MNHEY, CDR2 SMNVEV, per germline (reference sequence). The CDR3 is CASSLSTPGQGLYEQYF. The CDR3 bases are TGTGCCAGCAGTTTATCCACTCCGGGACAGGGGCTCTACGAGCAGTACTTC.

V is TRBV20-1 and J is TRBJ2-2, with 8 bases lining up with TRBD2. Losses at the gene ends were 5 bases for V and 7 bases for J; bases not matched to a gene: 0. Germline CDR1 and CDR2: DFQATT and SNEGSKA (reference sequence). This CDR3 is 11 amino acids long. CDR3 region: CSAAGGGELFF. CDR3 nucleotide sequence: TGCAGTGCTGCGGGAGGCGGGGAGCTGTTTTTT.

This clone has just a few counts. The CDR3 coding sequence is TGTGCCAGCAGCTTACCCTTAAGCACAGATACGCAGTATTTT. Its protein product is CASSLPLSTDTQYF. This sequence joins TRBV7-9 and TRBJ2-3, with no clear D. The V gene lost 2 bases and the J gene lost 0 bases, with 6 bases spanning the gap. Per the germline V gene, CDR1 is SEHNR and CDR2 is FQNEAQ (reference sequence). The length of the CDR3 is 14 residues.

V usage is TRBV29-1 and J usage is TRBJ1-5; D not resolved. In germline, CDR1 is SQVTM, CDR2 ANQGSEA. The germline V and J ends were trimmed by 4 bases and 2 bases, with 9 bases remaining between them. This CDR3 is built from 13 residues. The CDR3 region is CSVAQSGNQPQHF. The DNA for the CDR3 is TGCAGCGTTGCCCAGTCTGGCAATCAGCCCCAGCATTTT.

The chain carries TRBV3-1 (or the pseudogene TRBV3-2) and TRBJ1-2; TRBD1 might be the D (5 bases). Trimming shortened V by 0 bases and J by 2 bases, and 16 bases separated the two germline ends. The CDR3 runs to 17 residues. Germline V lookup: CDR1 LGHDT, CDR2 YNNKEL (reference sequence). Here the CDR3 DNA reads TGTGCCAGCAGCCAAGATAAGGCGACTCGGGGGAACTATGGCTACACCTTC. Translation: CASSQDKATRGNYGYTF.

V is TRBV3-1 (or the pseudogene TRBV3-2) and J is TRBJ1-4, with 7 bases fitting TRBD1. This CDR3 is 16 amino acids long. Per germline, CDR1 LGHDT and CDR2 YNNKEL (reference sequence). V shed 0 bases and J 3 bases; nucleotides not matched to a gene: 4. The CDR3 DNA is TGTGCCAGCAGCCAAGAGCAAAGGGGGCCTAATGAAAAACTGTTTTTT. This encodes CASSQEQRGPNEKLFF.

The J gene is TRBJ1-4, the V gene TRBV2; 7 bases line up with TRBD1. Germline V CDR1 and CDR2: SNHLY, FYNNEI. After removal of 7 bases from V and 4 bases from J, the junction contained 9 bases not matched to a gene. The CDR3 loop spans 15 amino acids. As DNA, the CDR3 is TGTGCCAGCATTCCCGGGACAGCTATTAATGAAAAACTGTTTTTT. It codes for CASIPGTAINEKLFF.

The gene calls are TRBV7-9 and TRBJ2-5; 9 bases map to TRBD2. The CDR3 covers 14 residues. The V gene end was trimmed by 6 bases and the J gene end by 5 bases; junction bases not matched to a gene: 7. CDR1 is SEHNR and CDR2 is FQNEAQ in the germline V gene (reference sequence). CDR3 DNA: TGTGCCAGCAGACCTGGGACTAGCCGGGAGACCCAGTACTTC. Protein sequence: CASRPGTSRETQYF. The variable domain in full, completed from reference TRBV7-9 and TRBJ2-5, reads DTGVSQNPRHKITKRGQNVTFRCDPISEHNRLYWYRQTLGQGPEFLTYFQNEAQLEKSRLLSDRFSAERPKGSFSTLEIQRTEQGDSAMYLCASRPGTSRETQYFGPGTRLLVL.

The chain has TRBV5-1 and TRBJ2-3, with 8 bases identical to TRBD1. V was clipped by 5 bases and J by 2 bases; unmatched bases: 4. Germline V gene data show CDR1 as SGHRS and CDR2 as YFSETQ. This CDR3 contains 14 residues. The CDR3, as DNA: TGCGCCAGCAGTGGGCAGGGGGCCACAGATACGCAGTATTTT. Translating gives CASSGQGATDTQYF.

The CDR3 protein is CASSVAGSGANTGELFF. DNA for the CDR3: TGTGCCAGCAGCGTAGCTGGTAGCGGGGCGAACACCGGGGAGCTGTTTTTT. This chain joins TRBV9 and TRBJ2-2; 8 positions agree with TRBD2. Germline CDR1 SGDLS, CDR2 YYNGEE. J gave up 0 bases and V 0 bases, and 4 bases lay outside the gene matches. The CDR3 length is 17 residues.

This CDR3 reads CASSVGWAGPPGDTQYF. The DNA of the CDR3 is TGTGCCAGCAGCGTAGGGTGGGCGGGCCCACCAGGAGATACGCAGTATTTT. V gene TRBV9 combines with J gene TRBJ2-3, with D maybe TRBD2 (5 bases). From germline, CDR1 is SGDLS and CDR2 YYNGEE. This CDR3 is built from 17 residues. With 0 bases removed from V and 5 bases from J, the gap between germline ends came to 19 bases.

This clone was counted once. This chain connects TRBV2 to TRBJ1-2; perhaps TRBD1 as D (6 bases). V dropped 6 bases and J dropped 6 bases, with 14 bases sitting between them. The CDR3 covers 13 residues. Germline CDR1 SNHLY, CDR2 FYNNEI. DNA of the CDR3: TGTGCCAGCAGGGAACAGGGTTATGATGGCTACACCTTC. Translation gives CASREQGYDGYTF.

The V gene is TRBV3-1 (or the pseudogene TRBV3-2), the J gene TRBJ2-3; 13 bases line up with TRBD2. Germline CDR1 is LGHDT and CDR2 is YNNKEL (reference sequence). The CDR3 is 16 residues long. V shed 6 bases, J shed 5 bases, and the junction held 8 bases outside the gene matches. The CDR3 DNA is TGTGCCAGCAGTAAGGGACTAGCGGGGCCGGAAGATACGCAGTATTTT. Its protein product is CASSKGLAGPEDTQYF.

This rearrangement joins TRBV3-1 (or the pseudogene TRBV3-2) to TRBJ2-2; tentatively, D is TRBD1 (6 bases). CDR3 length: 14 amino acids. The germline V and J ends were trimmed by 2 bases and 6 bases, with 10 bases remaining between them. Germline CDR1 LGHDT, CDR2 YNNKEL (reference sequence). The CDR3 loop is CASSQQGSAGELFF. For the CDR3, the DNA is TGTGCCAGCAGCCAACAGGGGTCCGCCGGGGAGCTGTTTTTT.